This is a list of T cell receptor beta chains from one sample in a study of cytomegalovirus exposure and HLA in healthy donors. Data came from immunoSEQ multiplex PCR; TCRdb stores just in-frame clones and leaves some out. The sample holds about 170,000 clones, about 76% seen once. Source material: PBMCs. Receptors were obtained from a female donor in good health and CMV-seronegative. The CDR3 runs from the conserved cysteine through the conserved F or W. D genes are given only for firm matches. Clone size is stated in some rows and not others, as once, few, many or a class when expanded.

clone size	V gene	D gene	J gene	CDR3 DNA	CDR3 protein
-	TRBV18	-	TRBJ2-1	TGTGCCAGCTCACCACCGGTAGGGGGGGCTTACAATGAGCAGTTCTTC	CASSPPVGGAYNEQFF
-	TRBV7-2	-	TRBJ2-3	TGTGCCAGCAGCTTAGTCGGGTGGACAGCCACAGATACGCAGTATTTT	CASSLVGWTATDTQYF
once	TRBV5-1	-	TRBJ1-6	TGCGCCAGCAGCTTGGAACAGGCGGGAATTTCACCCCTCCACTTT	CASSLEQAGISPLHF
-	TRBV5-1	TRBD1	TRBJ1-1	TGCGCCAGCAGCTTGGAAGGGACAGGGCGGAACACTGAAGCTTTCTTT	CASSLEGTGRNTEAFF
few	TRBV5-6	TRBD1	TRBJ2-2	TGTGCCAGCAGCTCCCGGGACAGGGTTGCCGGGGAGCTGTTTTTT	CASSSRDRVAGELFF
-	TRBV5-1	-	TRBJ2-5	TGCGCCAGCAGCCTGGAGCCGTACCAAGAGACCCAGTACTTC	CASSLEPYQETQYF
-	TRBV19	TRBD1	TRBJ1-4	TGTGCCAGTAGTATCACAGGGGGAGGTGAAAAACTGTTTTTT	CASSITGGGEKLFF
-	TRBV2	TRBD1	TRBJ1-2	TGTGCCAGCAGTGAAGAGACAGGGGGAGGCTACACCTTC	CASSEETGGGYTF
-	TRBV11-2	TRBD1	TRBJ2-1	TGTGCCAGCAGCCGGGACAGCGAAGGGAACAATGAGCAGTTCTTC	CASSRDSEGNNEQFF
-	TRBV9	TRBD2	TRBJ2-3	TGTGCCAGCAGCGTAGTTAGCGGGAAAGGTGGTACGCAGTATTTT	CASSVVSGKGGTQYF
-	TRBV6-6	-	TRBJ1-4	TGTGCCAGCAGTTACGGGCAGGCAGCAACTAATGAAAAACTGTTTTTT	CASSYGQAATNEKLFF
-	TRBV19	-	TRBJ1-3	TGTGCCAGTAGTAGTCAGATTTCTGGAAACACCATATATTTT	CASSSQISGNTIYF
-	TRBV5-1	-	TRBJ2-7	TGCGCCAGCAGCTTGGGCAGGGCAGAGGAGCAGTACTTC	CASSLGRAEEQYF
-	TRBV18	-	TRBJ2-7	TGTGCCAGCTCAGAGGCGGGGAACCACGAGCAGTACTTC	CASSEAGNHEQYF
-	TRBV6-5	-	TRBJ2-7	TGTGCCAGCAGTTACTCGATGGGGGCGGAGACCTACGAGCAGTACTTC	CASSYSMGAETYEQYF
once	TRBV4-2	-	TRBJ2-7	TGTGCCAGCAGCCAAGATGCAGGGTCCTACGAGCAGTACTTC	CASSQDAGSYEQYF
once	TRBV10-3	-	TRBJ2-7	TGTGCCATCACCGAGCAGGGTTTCGGCTCCTACGAGCAGTACTTC	CAITEQGFGSYEQYF
once	TRBV11-2	-	TRBJ1-1	TGTGCCAGCAGCTTAGACGGGAACACTGAAGCTTTCTTT	CASSLDGNTEAFF
-	TRBV6-4	-	TRBJ1-5	TGTGCCAGCAAGTGGCAGATCAATCAGCCCCAGCATTTT	CASKWQINQPQHF
-	TRBV6-5	TRBD2	TRBJ2-7	TGTGCCAGCAGTCCCCTAGCCGGGGGGGCCTACGAGCAGTACTTC	CASSPLAGGAYEQYF
few	TRBV28	-	TRBJ2-5	TGTGCGTGCGGGGTCCTGTACCAAGAGACCCAGTACTTC	CACGVLYQETQYF
-	TRBV20-1	-	TRBJ1-1	TGCAGTGCTAAACAGAACACTGAAGCTTTCTTT	CSAKQNTEAFF
-	TRBV7-7	TRBD2	TRBJ2-3	TGTGCCAGCAGCTCCACTAGCGGGAGGGATACGCAGTATTTT	CASSSTSGRDTQYF
-	TRBV10-3	TRBD1	TRBJ2-2	TGTGCCATCAGGTCAAGGGGGCCGGACACCGGGGAGCTGTTTTTT	CAIRSRGPDTGELFF
once	TRBV9	TRBD2	TRBJ2-7	TGTGCCAGCAGCGTAGGGGCGGGAGTGATCTACGAGCAGTACTTC	CASSVGAGVIYEQYF
-	TRBV7-9	-	TRBJ2-5	TGTGCCAGCAGCTCGGGGGTAGGGTTTCAAGAGACCCAGTACTTC	CASSSGVGFQETQYF
few	TRBV5-5	-	TRBJ1-3	TGTGCCAGCAGCTTGCCTTCCGGAGGAGCTGGAAACACCATATATTTT	CASSLPSGGAGNTIYF
-	TRBV7-3	-	TRBJ1-2	TGTGCCAGCAGCTTAACGGGGGGGAACTATGGCTACACCTTC	CASSLTGGNYGYTF
-	TRBV11-1	TRBD2	TRBJ2-1	TGTGCCAGCAGCTTAAGTCCTAGCGGGGGTTACAATGAGCAGTTCTTC	CASSLSPSGGYNEQFF
-	TRBV5-1	-	TRBJ2-3	TGCGCCAGCAGCTTAACAAGCACAGATACGCAGTATTTT	CASSLTSTDTQYF
-	TRBV2	TRBD1	TRBJ2-7	TGTGCCAGCAGGGCCTCGGGACAGGGCTACGAGCAGTACTTC	CASRASGQGYEQYF
-	TRBV6-1	TRBD1	TRBJ1-5	TGTGCCAGCAGTGCTACCGGGACAGGCAATCAGCCCCAGCATTTT	CASSATGTGNQPQHF
-	TRBV20-1	-	TRBJ2-7	TGCAGTGCCCAACTGTCCAAGCAGTACTTC	CSAQLSKQYF
-	TRBV19	-	TRBJ1-5	TGTGCCAGTAGCCCGGAGCGGGCAAGGGGAGCGAATCAGCCCCAGCATTTT	CASSPERARGANQPQHF
-	TRBV30	-	TRBJ1-2	TGTGCCTGGAGTGTTGCAGGGGTGGGAGGCTACACCTTC	CAWSVAGVGGYTF
-	TRBV7-3	-	TRBJ2-1	TGTGCCAGCAGCTCTCGGACAGAACCTTACAATGAGCAGTTCTTC	CASSSRTEPYNEQFF
few	TRBV19	-	TRBJ1-2	TGTGCCAGCTCTATCACAGGGTCCTATGGCTACACCTTC	CASSITGSYGYTF
-	TRBV30	-	TRBJ1-5	TGTGCCTGGAGTGTTTGGCGGGGGGGCAATCAGCCCCAGCATTTT	CAWSVWRGGNQPQHF
-	TRBV15	-	TRBJ1-5	TGTGCCACCACAGCGGCAGGTCGGTCGAGCAATCAGCCCCAGCATTTT	CATTAAGRSSNQPQHF